A selection of T cell receptor beta chains follows, all from one sample in a study of beta chain features in type 1 diabetes. Method: immunoSEQ multiplex PCR; TCRdb's copy keeps in-frame clones and lacks some. The sample records approximately 160,000 clones, less than 9.5% being singletons. The specimen was central memory CD4+ T cells from blood. The source is a young man in good health. Both conserved end residues are part of each CDR3. A D gene is named only where the DNA matches it firmly. Clone sizes are given selectively: once, few, many, or a class where the clone is expanded.

clone size	J gene	V gene	D gene	CDR3 protein	CDR3 DNA
NA	TRBJ1-6	TRBV6-6	NA	CASSPSGGNSPLHF	TGTGCCAGCAGTCCCTCGGGGGGGAATTCACCCCTCCACTTT
few	TRBJ2-3	TRBV10-3	NA	CAINGGVFTDTQYF	TGTGCCATCAATGGCGGGGTGTTCACAGATACGCAGTATTTT
NA	TRBJ1-4	TRBV18	NA	CASSSYAGEGGEKLFF	TGTGCCAGCTCATCGTATGCAGGGGAGGGCGGTGAAAAACTGTTTTTT
NA	TRBJ2-5	TRBV7-3	TRBD1	CASSLTGQGETQYF	TGTGCCAGCAGCTTAACAGGACAGGGAGAGACCCAGTACTTC
few	TRBJ2-7	TRBV6-6	TRBD1	CASSYRAGGYEQYF	TGTGCCAGCAGTTATCGTGCAGGGGGCTACGAGCAGTACTTC
NA	TRBJ2-7	TRBV6-1	NA	CASSQGQNHEQYF	TGTGCCAGCAGCCAGGGTCAAAATCACGAGCAGTACTTC
few	TRBJ1-5	TRBV27	TRBD1	CASSSGQGFDRNQPQHF	TGTGCCAGCAGTTCTGGACAGGGGTTCGACCGCAATCAGCCCCAGCATTTT
NA	TRBJ1-6	TRBV11-2	NA	CASSPGGAGRVGPLHF	TGTGCCAGCAGCCCAGGCGGGGCAGGGCGTGTAGGACCCCTCCACTTT
NA	TRBJ2-7	TRBV18	TRBD1	CASSSTGTGGYEQYF	TGTGCCAGCTCATCGACCGGGACAGGGGGATACGAGCAGTACTTC
few	TRBJ2-6	TRBV19	NA	CASAPGFSGANVLTF	TGTGCCAGTGCCCCAGGATTCTCTGGGGCCAACGTCCTGACTTTC
NA	TRBJ2-5	TRBV28	TRBD2	CAHRGSGQETQYF	TGTGCCCACCGCGGGAGCGGCCAAGAGACCCAGTACTTC
NA	TRBJ2-7	TRBV7-2	TRBD1	CASSLDRGGYEQYF	TGTGCCAGCAGCTTGGACAGGGGGGGGTACGAGCAGTACTTC
few	TRBJ2-2	TRBV27	TRBD2	CASKSPGLAGARNTGELFF	TGTGCCAGCAAAAGTCCGGGACTAGCGGGGGCCCGGAACACCGGGGAGCTGTTTTTT
NA	TRBJ1-5	TRBV28	TRBD1	CASSLGGRNNQPQHF	TGTGCCAGCAGCCTAGGGGGCAGGAACAATCAGCCCCAGCATTTT
NA	TRBJ2-7	TRBV9	TRBD2	CASSAGLAGYEQYF	TGTGCCAGCAGCGCCGGACTAGCGGGTTACGAGCAGTACTTC
few	TRBJ1-2	TRBV29-1	NA	CSVASVRVYTF	TGCAGCGTCGCCAGTGTGAGGGTCTACACCTTC